A single T cell receptor beta chain is shown here with its context. TCRdb called the RT-PCR reads again in MiXCR, with one record for every CDR3 protein. Counted here are about 700,000 distinct CDR3 sequences, approximately 13% occurring once; the ten biggest clones make up 5.5% to 7%. These data belong to a study of response to subunit inactivated influenza vaccine. The CDR3 is 14 residues long. Trimming removed 0 bases from V and 5 bases from J, with 11 bases in between. Germline assignment: CDR1 SGHTA and CDR2 FQGNSA. The rearrangement links TRBV7-2 to TRBJ2-7; D not resolved. The source material was PBMCs from blood, sampled 14 to 15 days before vaccination. This clonotype was obtained from a man aged 45-60 years who received an inactivated influenza vaccine. In DNA, the CDR3 is TGTGCCAGCAGCTTAGCGCGATCTCGCCACGAGCAGTACTTC. It specifies CASSLARSRHEQYF.